This TCR beta chain appears in the sequencing data of a study of cytomegalovirus exposure and HLA in healthy donors. General study results and limits: An observed cluster of highly shared sequence variants was recorded as a likely sequencing artifact. Among the most significant clusters, several appeared linked to common viral pathogens in a later analysis.

Amplification used 60 Vbeta primers and 13 Jbeta primers. The assay was immunoSEQ multiplex PCR, and TCRdb's table has in-frame clones only and misses some. The repertoire includes 90,000 to 140,000 clones, 76% of them detected once, and around 8.2% sits in the top ten. Germline-derived CDR1 and CDR2 are SGHTS and YDEGEE. V dropped 3 bases and J dropped 2; count of bases not matched to a gene: 9. This CDR3 is 16 amino acids long. For this clone: The antigen is undetermined.

Nominally healthy donors provided the samples, though records likely missed some immune exposures. Sequenced: PBMCs. This receptor was identified in a man aged 35 to 55 in good health and CMV-seropositive. This chain joins TRBV5-8 and TRBJ1-2, with TRBD1 matching over 8 bases. Written as DNA, the CDR3 is TGTGCCAGCAGCTCGAAGACAGGGGCCCTAAACTATGGCTACACCTTC. Translated, it gives CASSSKTGALNYGYTF.